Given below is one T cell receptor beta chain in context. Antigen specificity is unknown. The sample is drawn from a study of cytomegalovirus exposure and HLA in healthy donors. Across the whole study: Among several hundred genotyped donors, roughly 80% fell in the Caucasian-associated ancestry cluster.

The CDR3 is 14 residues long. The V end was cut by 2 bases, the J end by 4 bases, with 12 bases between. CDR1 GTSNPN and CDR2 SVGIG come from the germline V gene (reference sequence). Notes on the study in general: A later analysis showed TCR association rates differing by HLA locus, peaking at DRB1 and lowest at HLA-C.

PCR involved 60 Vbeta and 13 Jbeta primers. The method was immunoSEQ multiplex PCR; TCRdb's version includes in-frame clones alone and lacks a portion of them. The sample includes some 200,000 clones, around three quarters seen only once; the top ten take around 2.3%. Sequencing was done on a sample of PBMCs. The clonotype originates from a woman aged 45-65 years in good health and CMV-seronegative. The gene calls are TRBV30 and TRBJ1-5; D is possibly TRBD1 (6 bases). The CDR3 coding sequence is TGTGCCTGGAGTCCTAGGACAGCTAATCAGCCCCAGCATTTT. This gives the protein CAWSPRTANQPQHF.